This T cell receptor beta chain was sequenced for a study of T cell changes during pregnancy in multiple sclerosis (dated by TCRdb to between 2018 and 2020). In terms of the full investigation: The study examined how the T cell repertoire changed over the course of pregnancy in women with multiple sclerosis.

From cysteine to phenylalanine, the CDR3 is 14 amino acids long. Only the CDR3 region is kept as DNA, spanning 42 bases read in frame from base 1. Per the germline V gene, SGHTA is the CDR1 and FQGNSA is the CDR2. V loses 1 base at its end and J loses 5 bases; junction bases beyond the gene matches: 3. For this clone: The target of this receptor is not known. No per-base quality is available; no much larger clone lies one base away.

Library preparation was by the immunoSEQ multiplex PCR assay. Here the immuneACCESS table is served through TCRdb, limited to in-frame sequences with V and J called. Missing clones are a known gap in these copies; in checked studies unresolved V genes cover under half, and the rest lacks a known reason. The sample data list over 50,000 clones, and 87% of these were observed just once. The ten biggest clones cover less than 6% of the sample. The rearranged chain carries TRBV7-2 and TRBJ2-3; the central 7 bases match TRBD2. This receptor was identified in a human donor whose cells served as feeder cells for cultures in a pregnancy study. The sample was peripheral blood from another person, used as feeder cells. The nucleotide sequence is TGTGCCAGCAGCTTAGTTCGGGGGGTAGATACGCAGTATTTT. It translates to CASSLVRGVDTQYF.